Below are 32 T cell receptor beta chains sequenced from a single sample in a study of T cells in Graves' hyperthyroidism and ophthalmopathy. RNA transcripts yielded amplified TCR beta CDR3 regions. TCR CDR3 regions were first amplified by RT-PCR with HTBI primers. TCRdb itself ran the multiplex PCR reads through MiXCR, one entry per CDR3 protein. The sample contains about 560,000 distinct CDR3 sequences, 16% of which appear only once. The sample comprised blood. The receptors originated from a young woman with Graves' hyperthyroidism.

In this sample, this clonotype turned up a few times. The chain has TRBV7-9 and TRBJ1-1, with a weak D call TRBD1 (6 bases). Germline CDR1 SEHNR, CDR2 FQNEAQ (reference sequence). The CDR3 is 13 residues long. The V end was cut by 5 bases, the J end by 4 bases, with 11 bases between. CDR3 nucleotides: TGTGCCAGCAGCACGGGACATGTCACTGAAGCTTTCTTT. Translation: CASSTGHVTEAFF.

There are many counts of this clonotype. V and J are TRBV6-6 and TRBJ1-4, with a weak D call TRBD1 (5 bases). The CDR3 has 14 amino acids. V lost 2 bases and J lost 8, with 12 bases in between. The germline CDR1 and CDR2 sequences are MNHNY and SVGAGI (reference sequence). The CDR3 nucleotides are TGTGCCAGCAGTTACGGTGACGCAGGGGAAAAACTGTTTTTT. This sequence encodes CASSYGDAGEKLFF.

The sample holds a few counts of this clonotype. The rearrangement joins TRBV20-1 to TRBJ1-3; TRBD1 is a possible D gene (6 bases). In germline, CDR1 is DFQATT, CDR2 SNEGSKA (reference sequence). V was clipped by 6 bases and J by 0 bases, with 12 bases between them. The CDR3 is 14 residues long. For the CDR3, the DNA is TGCAGTGCCTCCAGGGGTTACTCTGGAAACACCATATATTTT. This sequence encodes CSASRGYSGNTIYF.

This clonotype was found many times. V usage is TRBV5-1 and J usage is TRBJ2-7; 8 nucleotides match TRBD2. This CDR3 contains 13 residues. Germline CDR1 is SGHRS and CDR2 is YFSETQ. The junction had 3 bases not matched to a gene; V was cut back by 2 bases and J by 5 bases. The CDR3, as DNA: TGCGCCAGCAGCTTTCAAGCGGGAGACGAGCAGTACTTC. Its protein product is CASSFQAGDEQYF.

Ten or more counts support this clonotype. CDR3 nucleotides: TGTGCCAGCAGCTCTTCGGCAGCAGCAGATACGCAGTATTTT. This sequence encodes CASSSSAAADTQYF. The rearrangement uses TRBV11-3 and TRBJ2-3; D gene uncertain. Deletions cut 4 bases from V and 4 bases from J, with 12 bases between. Germline CDR1 and CDR2: SGHNT and YENEEA. This CDR3 spans 14 amino acids.

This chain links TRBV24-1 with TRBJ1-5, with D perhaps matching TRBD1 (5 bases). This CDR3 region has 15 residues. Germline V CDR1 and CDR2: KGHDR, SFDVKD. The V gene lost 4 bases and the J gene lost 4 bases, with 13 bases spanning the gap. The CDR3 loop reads CATSEHRTLNQPQHF. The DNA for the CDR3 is TGTGCCACCAGTGAACACAGGACTCTTAATCAGCCCCAGCATTTT.

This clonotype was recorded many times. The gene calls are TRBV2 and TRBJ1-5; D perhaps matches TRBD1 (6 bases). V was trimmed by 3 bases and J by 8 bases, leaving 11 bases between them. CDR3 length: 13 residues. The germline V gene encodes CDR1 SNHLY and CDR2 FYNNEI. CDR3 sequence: CASSEDHREPQHF. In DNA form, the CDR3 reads TGTGCCAGCAGTGAGGACCACAGGGAGCCCCAGCATTTT.

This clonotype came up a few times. CDR3 sequence (DNA): TGTGCCAGCAGGCTGGGTGGAACCTACGAGCAGTACTTC. Protein: CASRLGGTYEQYF. This chain links TRBV3-1 with TRBJ2-7; D is ambiguous. Germline V lookup: CDR1 LGHDT, CDR2 YNNKEL (reference sequence). V lost 6 bases and J 2 bases, leaving 11 bases between the germline ends. The CDR3 length is 13 residues.

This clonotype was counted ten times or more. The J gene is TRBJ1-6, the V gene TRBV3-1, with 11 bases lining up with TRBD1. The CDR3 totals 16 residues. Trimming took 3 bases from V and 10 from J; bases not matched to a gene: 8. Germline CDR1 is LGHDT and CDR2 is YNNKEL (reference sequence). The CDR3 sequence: CASSQEIGQGASPLHF. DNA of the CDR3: TGTGCCAGCAGCCAGGAAATCGGACAGGGGGCCTCACCCCTCCACTTT.

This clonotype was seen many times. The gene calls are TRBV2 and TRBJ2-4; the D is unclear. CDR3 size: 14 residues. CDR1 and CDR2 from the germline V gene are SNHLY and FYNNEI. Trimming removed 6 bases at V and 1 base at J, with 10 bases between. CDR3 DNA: TGTGCCAGCAGAGCAGTATTGGCCAAAAACATTCAGTACTTC. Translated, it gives CASRAVLAKNIQYF.

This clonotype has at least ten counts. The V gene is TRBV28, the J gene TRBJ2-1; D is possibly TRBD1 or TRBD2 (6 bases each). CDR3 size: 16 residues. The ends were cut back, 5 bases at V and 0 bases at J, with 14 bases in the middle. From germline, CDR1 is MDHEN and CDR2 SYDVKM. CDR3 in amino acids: CASSLKGDFSYNEQFF. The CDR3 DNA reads TGTGCCAGCAGTCTAAAGGGGGACTTCTCCTACAATGAGCAGTTCTTC.

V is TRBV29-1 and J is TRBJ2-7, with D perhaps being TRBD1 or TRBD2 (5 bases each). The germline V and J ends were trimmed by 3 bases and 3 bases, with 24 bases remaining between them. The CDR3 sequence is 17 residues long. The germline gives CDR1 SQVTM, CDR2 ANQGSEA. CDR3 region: CSVEDALQVGDLYEQYF. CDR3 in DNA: TGCAGCGTTGAGGACGCCCTACAGGTTGGGGACCTCTACGAGCAGTACTTC.

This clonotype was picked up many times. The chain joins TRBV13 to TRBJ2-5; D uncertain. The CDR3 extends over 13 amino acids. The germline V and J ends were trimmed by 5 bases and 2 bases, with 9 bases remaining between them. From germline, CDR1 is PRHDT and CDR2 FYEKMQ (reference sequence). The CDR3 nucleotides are TGTGCCAGCAGCCGTGAAAGACAAGAGACCCAGTACTTC. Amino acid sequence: CASSRERQETQYF.

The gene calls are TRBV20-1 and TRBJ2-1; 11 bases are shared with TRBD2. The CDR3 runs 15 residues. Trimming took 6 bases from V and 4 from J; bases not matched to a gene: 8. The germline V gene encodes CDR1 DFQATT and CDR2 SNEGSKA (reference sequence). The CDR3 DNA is TGCAGTGCAAACCCCGGGACTAGCGGTTACAATGAGCAGTTCTTC. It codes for CSANPGTSGYNEQFF.

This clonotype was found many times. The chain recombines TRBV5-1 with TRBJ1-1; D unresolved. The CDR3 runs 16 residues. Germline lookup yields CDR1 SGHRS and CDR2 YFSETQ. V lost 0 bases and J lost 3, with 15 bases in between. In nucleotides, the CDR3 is TGCGCCAGCAGCTTGGTTTTGGGGATGAAGGACACTGAAGCTTTCTTT. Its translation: CASSLVLGMKDTEAFF.

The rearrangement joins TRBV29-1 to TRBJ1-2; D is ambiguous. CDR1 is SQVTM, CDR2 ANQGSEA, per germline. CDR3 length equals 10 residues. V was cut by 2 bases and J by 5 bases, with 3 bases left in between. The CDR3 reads CSVESYGYTF. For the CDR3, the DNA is TGCAGCGTTGAATCTTATGGCTACACCTTC.

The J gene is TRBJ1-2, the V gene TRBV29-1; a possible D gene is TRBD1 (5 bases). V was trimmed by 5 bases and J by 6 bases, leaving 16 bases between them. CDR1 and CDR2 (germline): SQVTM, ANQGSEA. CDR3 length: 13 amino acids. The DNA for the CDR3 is TGCAGCGTTCCGGAAGGAGGGACTAATGGCTACACCTTC. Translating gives CSVPEGGTNGYTF.

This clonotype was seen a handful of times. The CDR3 here is CASSEGEKLFF. Written as DNA, the CDR3 is TGTGCCAGCAGTGAAGGTGAAAAACTGTTTTTT. The V gene is TRBV2, the J gene TRBJ1-4; no definite D call. V was cut by 1 base and J by 7 bases, with 1 base left in between. Germline assignment: CDR1 SNHLY and CDR2 FYNNEI. There are 11 residues in the CDR3.

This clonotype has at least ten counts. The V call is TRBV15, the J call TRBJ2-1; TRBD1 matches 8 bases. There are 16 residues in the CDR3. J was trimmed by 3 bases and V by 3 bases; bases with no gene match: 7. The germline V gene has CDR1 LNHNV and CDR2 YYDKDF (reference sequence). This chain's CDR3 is CATSRSTGAGYNEQFF. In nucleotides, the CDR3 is TGTGCCACCAGCAGGTCGACAGGGGCGGGCTACAATGAGCAGTTCTTC.

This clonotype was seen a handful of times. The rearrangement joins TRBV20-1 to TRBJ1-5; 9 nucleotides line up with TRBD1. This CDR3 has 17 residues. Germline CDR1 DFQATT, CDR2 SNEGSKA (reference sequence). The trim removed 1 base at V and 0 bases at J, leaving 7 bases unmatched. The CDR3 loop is CSARGAPGQGSNQPQHF. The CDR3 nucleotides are TGCAGTGCTAGAGGCGCCCCGGGACAGGGTAGCAATCAGCCCCAGCATTTT.

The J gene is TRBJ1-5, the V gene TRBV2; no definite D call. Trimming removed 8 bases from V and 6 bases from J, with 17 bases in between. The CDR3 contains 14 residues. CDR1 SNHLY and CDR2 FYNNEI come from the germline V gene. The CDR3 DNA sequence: TGTGCCAGCGGCCCACCAGGCCTCCGTCAGCCCCAGCATTTT. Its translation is CASGPPGLRQPQHF.

In DNA form, the CDR3 reads TGTGCCAGCAGATCTAATCCGGGACCTAACAATGAGCAGTTCTTC. Protein product: CASRSNPGPNNEQFF. The chain combines TRBV6-1 with TRBJ2-1; D tentatively fits TRBD1 or TRBD2 (5 bases each). The V gene's germline CDR1 is MNHNS and CDR2 SASEGT. Trimming took 6 bases from V and 5 from J, leaving 17 bases between them. The CDR3 consists of 15 residues.

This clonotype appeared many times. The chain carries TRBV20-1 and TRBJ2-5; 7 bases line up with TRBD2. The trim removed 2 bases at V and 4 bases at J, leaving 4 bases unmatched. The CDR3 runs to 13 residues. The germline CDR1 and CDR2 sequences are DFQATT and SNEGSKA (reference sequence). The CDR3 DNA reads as TGCAGTGCTAGAATGGGCGGGGGAGAGACCCAGTACTTC. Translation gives CSARMGGGETQYF.

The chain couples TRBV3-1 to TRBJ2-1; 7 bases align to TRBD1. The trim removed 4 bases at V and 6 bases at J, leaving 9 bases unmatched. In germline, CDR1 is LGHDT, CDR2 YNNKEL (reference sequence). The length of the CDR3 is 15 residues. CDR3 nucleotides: TGTGCCAGCAGCCCAGGACAGGCAATTAGCAATGAGCAGTTCTTC. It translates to CASSPGQAISNEQFF.

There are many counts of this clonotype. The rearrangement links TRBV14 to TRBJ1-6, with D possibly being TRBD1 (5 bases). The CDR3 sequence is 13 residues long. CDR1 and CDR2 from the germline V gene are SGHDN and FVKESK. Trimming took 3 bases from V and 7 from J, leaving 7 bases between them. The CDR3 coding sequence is TGTGCCAGCAGCCACAGGGTAAATTCACCCCTCCACTTT. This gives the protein CASSHRVNSPLHF.

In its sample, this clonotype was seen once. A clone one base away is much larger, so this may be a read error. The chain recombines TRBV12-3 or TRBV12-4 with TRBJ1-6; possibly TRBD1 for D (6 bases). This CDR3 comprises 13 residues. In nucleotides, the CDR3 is TGTGCCAGCAACCTCGACAGGACTTCATCCCTCCACTTT. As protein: CASNLDRTSSLHF.

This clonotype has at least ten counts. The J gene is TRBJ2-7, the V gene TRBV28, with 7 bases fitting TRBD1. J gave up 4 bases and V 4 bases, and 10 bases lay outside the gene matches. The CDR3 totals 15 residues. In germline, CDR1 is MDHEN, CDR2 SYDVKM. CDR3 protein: CASSSPRQGAYEQYF. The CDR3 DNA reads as TGTGCCAGCAGTTCCCCCCGACAGGGAGCATACGAGCAGTACTTC.

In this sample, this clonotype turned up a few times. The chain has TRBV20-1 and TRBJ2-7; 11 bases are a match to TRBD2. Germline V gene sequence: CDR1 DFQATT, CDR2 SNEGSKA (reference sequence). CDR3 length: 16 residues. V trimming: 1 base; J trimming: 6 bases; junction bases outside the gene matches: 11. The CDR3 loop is CSARGGTSGGRREQYF. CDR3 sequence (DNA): TGCAGTGCTAGAGGGGGTACTAGCGGGGGAAGACGCGAGCAGTACTTC.

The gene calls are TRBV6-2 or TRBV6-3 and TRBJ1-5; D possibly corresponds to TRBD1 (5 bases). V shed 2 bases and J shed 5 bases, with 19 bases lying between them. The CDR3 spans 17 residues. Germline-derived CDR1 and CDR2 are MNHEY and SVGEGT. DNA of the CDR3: TGTGCCAGCAGTTACCGCTCAGGGAGGGGATTCGATCAGCCCCAGCATTTT. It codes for CASSYRSGRGFDQPQHF.

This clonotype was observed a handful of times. CDR3 sequence (DNA): TGTGCCACCAGTGGGCCCCTCCCGGGACACCTCACCGGGGAGCTGTTTTTT. Translation gives CATSGPLPGHLTGELFF. The chain recombines TRBV24-1 with TRBJ2-2; tentative D call: TRBD1 (6 bases). V lost 5 bases, J lost 4 bases, and 19 bases lay in between. Germline values: CDR1 KGHDR, CDR2 SFDVKD. The CDR3 covers 17 residues.

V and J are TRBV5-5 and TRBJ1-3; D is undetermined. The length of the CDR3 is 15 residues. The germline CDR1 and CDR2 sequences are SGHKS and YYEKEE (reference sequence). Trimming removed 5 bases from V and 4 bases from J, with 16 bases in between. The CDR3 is CASSYDGMGGNTIYF. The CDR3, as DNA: TGTGCCAGCAGTTATGACGGCATGGGAGGAAACACCATATATTTT.

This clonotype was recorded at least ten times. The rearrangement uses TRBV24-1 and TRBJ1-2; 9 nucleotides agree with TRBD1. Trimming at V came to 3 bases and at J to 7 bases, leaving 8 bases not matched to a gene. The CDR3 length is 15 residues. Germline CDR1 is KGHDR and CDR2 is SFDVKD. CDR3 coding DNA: TGTGCCACCAGTGATAGGGACAGGGAGATGGGTGGCTACACCTTC. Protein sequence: CATSDRDREMGGYTF.